Sequencing of this TCR beta chain was carried out in a study of blood T cell repertoires in COVID-19. Overall study: Both acute and convalescent COVID-19 samples were obtained from the United States, Italy and Spain.

Generated by immunoSEQ multiplex PCR, the TCRdb table keeps only in-frame clones and is missing some. The top ten hold approximately 2.2% of the sample, which has under 150,000 clones, around 88% seen once. As for this clone: The junction does not match germline at one end; this may be a read error.

This CDR3 region has 13 residues. This study enrolled people aged 18 to 89 from about two dozen US geographic areas. Allocation to cohorts depended on clinical history reported by the participants. Recovery meant two consecutive negative NP/OP PCR tests, professional clearance, or resolved symptoms. The chain is built from TRBV5-3 and TRBJ2-1, with TRBD1 as a possible D gene (5 bases). TRBV5-3 qualifies as an ORF whose function is uncertain. Sequenced: PBMCs or T cells enriched from blood (not recorded which). The TCR was taken from a woman aged 45-59 years who had recovered from COVID-19. The CDR3 sequence: CARSLDSGIHYVF. CDR3 coding DNA: TGTGCCAGAAGCCTTGACAGTGGGATACATTACGTCTTC.